This TCR beta chain stems from a study of cytomegalovirus exposure and HLA in healthy donors. Study-level background: Genotyping of some 400 donors showed that about 84% belonged to the Caucasian-associated ancestry cluster.

With 60 Vbeta and 13 Jbeta primers, the PCR was carried out. The assay was immunoSEQ multiplex PCR, and TCRdb's table has in-frame clones only and misses some. This sample has approximately 150,000 clones; just under 65% occur once, and the top ten carry 5.5% to 9%. V was pared by 1 base and J by 10 bases, with 9 bases of the junction left unmatched. CDR1 and CDR2 from the germline V gene are MNHEY and SMNVEV (reference sequence). The CDR3 contains 14 residues. The study sampled nominally healthy donors, though unrecorded immune exposures were likely. Study-wide findings and caveats: In a later analysis, specific HLA alleles were associated with some 16,000 TCR beta sequences at a 0.05 false discovery rate.

Worth noting for this clone: The antigen remains unidentified.

The clonotype was recovered from a woman aged 55-75 years in good health and CMV-seropositive. The rearrangement uses TRBV27 and TRBJ2-7, with TRBD1 matching 8 bases. Sequenced input: PBMCs. The CDR3 bases are TGTGCCAGCAGTTTATTGACAGGGGAGTCTTTACAGTACTTC. This gives the protein CASSLLTGESLQYF.